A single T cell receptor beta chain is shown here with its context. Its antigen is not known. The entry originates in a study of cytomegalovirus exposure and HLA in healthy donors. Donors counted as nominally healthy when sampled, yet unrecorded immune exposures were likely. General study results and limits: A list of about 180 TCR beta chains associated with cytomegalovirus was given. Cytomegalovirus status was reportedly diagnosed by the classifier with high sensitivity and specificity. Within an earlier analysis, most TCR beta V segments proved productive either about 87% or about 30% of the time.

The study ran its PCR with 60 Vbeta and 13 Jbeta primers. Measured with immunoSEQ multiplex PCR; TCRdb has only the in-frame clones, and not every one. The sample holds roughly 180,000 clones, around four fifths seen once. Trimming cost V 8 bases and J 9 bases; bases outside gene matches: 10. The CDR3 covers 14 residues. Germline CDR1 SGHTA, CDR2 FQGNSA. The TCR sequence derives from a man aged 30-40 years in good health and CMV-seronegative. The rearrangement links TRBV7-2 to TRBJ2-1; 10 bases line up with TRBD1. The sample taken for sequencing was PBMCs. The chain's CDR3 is CASGRDRGTGEQFF. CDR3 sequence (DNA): TGTGCCAGCGGCCGGGACAGGGGAACGGGTGAGCAGTTCTTC.